This T cell receptor beta chain was identified in a study of cytomegalovirus exposure and HLA in healthy donors. Study details: Researchers found that about 82% of 398 genotyped donors fell within the Caucasian-associated ancestry cluster. Overall study findings and caveats: Under in vitro conditions, a few CMV-associated chains were confirmed as specific for CMV antigens.

Germline CDR1 SGHAT, CDR2 FQNNGV. The V gene end was trimmed by 8 bases and the J gene end by 4 bases; junction bases not matched to a gene: 18. The length of the CDR3 is 17 residues. Remarks on this clone: Its antigen is unidentified.

The PCR contained 60 Vbeta and 13 Jbeta primers. The table came from immunoSEQ multiplex PCR; TCRdb's copy has only in-frame clones and leaves some out. The table has 150,000 to 200,000 clones, around 77% seen once; the top ten hold over 1.3%. This cohort consisted of healthy bone marrow donors. The sequenced sample was PBMCs. The receptor's source is a man aged 55 to 69 in good health and CMV-seronegative. The genes are TRBV11-2 and TRBJ1-2; 8 bases align to TRBD1. CDR3 sequence reads: CASLKGDRPAMGYGYTF. The CDR3 nucleotides are TGTGCCAGCCTCAAAGGGGACAGGCCCGCGATGGGCTATGGCTACACCTTC.